This T cell receptor (beta chain) was recorded in a study of T cell repertoires in aging, cancer and after chemotherapy. Study outcomes and limitations: In healthy donors, age-related TCR diversity loss mainly reflected lost richness.

Amplification of TCR beta used genomic DNA extracted from peripheral blood. This CDR3 has 13 residues. Looked up from germline, CDR1 is SGHRS and CDR2 is YFSETQ. Between the trimmed V and J ends, which lost 0 bases and 9 bases, there was a span of 10 bases. Rearranged V-D-J TRB sequences were amplified with a mixed TRB-A/B primer pool. TCRdb re-analysed the multiplex PCR reads in MiXCR, keeping a single row per CDR3 protein. The table records about 10,000 distinct CDR3 sequences, under 30% of them present only once. A remark on this clonotype: The antigen is unknown.

The TCR originated in a human donor in good health. The chain links TRBV5-1 to TRBJ2-1, with a tentative D call TRBD2 (6 bases). The material sequenced was blood. The CDR3 protein is CASSLVMGGEQFF. CDR3 sequence (DNA): TGCGCCAGCAGCTTGGTTATGGGGGGTGAGCAGTTCTTC.